This T cell receptor beta chain comes out of a study of Graves' ophthalmopathy and Graves' hyperthyroidism. The CDR3 extends over 16 amino acids. V lost 1 base and J lost 3; bases outside the gene matches: 5. Many counts were recorded for this clonotype. RNA transcripts provided the template for amplifying TCR beta CDR3 regions. Second-round multiplex PCR came after a first-round RT-PCR that employed HTBI primers. Using its own MiXCR run on the multiplex PCR reads, TCRdb lists one record per CDR3 protein. The profile covers around 590,000 distinct CDR3 sequences, with roughly 40% appearing a single time and over 3.5% taken by the ten largest. Establishment of the diagnosis relied upon clinical symptoms, serum thyroxine, TRAb, thyroid ultrasound and orbital computed tomography.

This sequence originates from an adult man with Graves' hyperthyroidism. V gene TRBV12-3 or TRBV12-4 combines with J gene TRBJ2-5; 10 nucleotides align to TRBD1. Material: peripheral blood or thyroid tissue (not recorded which). The CDR3 DNA reads as TGTGCCAGCAGTTTAGTGGCGACAGGGGGCGAAGAGACCCAGTACTTC. It encodes CASSLVATGGEETQYF.